These 32 T cell receptor beta chains came from one sample sequenced in a study of blood T cell repertoires in COVID-19. Data came from immunoSEQ multiplex PCR; TCRdb stores just in-frame clones and leaves some out. The sample records around 250,000 clones, about 80% being singletons. Material for sequencing was PBMCs or T cells enriched from blood (not recorded which). The receptor source for this set is a man in his forties or fifties who had recovered from COVID-19.

The gene calls are TRBV9 and TRBJ2-5, with TRBD1 matching over 8 bases. CDR1 is SGDLS, CDR2 YYNGEE, per germline. V was pared by 4 bases and J by 4 bases, with 6 bases of the junction left unmatched. CDR3 length: 14 amino acids. The CDR3 region has the DNA TGTGCCAGCAGCCCGGGACAGGAAGCAGAGACCCAGTACTTC. It codes for CASSPGQEAETQYF.

The chain is built from TRBV5-1 and TRBJ1-3, with a weak D call TRBD1 (5 bases). Germline V CDR1 and CDR2: SGHRS, YFSETQ. This CDR3 contains 14 residues. Deletions cut 5 bases from V and 8 bases from J, with 17 bases between. CDR3 nucleotides: TGCGCCAGCAGGGGAGGAGGACAAGAGGACACCATATATTTT. It encodes CASRGGGQEDTIYF.

As DNA, the CDR3 is TGTGCCAGTCAAGCGGGAGGACGCACAGATACGCAGTATTTT. Translation: CASQAGGRTDTQYF. The V call is TRBV19, the J call TRBJ2-3; the match to TRBD2 covers 9 bases. This CDR3 has 14 residues. Germline-derived CDR1 and CDR2 are LNHDA and SQIVND (reference sequence). Unmatched junction bases numbered 4, after V lost 8 bases and J lost 1 base.

This clone showed up just a few times. The V gene is TRBV28, the J gene TRBJ1-2; maybe TRBD1 (5 bases). The CDR3 runs to 14 residues. CDR1 MDHEN and CDR2 SYDVKM come from the germline V gene. The V end lost 4 bases, the J end lost 4 bases, and 13 bases lay between the germline ends. CDR3 bases: TGTGCCAGCAGTTCCACCATGGGGGGCTATGGCTACACCTTC. This encodes CASSSTMGGYGYTF.

V is TRBV2 and J is TRBJ1-5; D is perhaps TRBD1 (6 bases). The CDR3 has 15 residues. Trimming took 10 bases from V and 1 from J, leaving 17 bases between them. The germline V gene encodes CDR1 SNHLY and CDR2 FYNNEI. This CDR3 is CATSRTVLSNQPQHF. CDR3 DNA: TGTGCCACCTCTCGGACAGTCTTAAGCAATCAGCCCCAGCATTTT.

This chain joins TRBV18 and TRBJ1-4; possibly TRBD1 for D (5 bases). V was shortened by 2 bases and J by 5 bases, with 6 bases between the two germline ends. CDR3 length equals 13 residues. The germline gives CDR1 KGHSH, CDR2 LQKENI. The CDR3 coding sequence is TGTGCCAGCTCACCAGGGGCCAATGAAAAACTGTTTTTT. Protein sequence: CASSPGANEKLFF.

J is TRBJ2-5 and V is TRBV9, with D possibly TRBD2 on 6 matching bases. Germline V gene lookup returns CDR1 SGDLS and CDR2 YYNGEE. The CDR3 length is 14 residues. V gave up 1 base and J gave up 4 bases, with 11 bases separating them. The CDR3 sequence is CASSVLTGAETQYF. The CDR3 nucleotides read TGTGCCAGCAGCGTACTAACGGGAGCAGAGACCCAGTACTTC. Full variable domain (outside the CDR3, taken from reference TRBV9 and TRBJ2-5): DSGVTQTPKHLITATGQRVTLRCSPRSGDLSVYWYQQSLDQGLQFLIQYYNGEERAKGNILERFSAQQFPDLHSELNLSSLELGDSALYFCASSVLTGAETQYFGPGTRLLVL.

The chain joins TRBV4-2 to TRBJ1-5; a possible D gene is TRBD1 (5 bases). CDR3 length: 15 amino acids. The V gene lost 4 bases and the J gene lost 4 bases, with 14 bases spanning the gap. CDR1 LGHNA and CDR2 YNFKEQ come from the germline V gene. CDR3 in DNA: TGTGCCAGCAGCCCAGGACACCAGAATAATCAGCCCCAGCATTTT. Its protein is CASSPGHQNNQPQHF.

The chain couples TRBV27 to TRBJ2-1; D may be TRBD2 (5 bases). Deletions cut 5 bases from V and 3 bases from J, with 11 bases between. CDR1 MNHEY and CDR2 SMNVEV come from the germline V gene (reference sequence). The CDR3 extends over 14 amino acids. The CDR3 protein is CASSPSGSYNEQFF. The CDR3 DNA reads as TGTGCCAGCAGTCCATCGGGGAGCTACAATGAGCAGTTCTTC.

V gene TRBV27 combines with J gene TRBJ1-5, with D possibly being TRBD1 (6 bases). Looked up from germline, CDR1 is MNHEY and CDR2 is SMNVEV (reference sequence). V was cut by 6 bases and J by 8 bases, with 14 bases left in between. There are 13 residues in the CDR3. The CDR3 protein is CASRNRASEPQHF. For the CDR3, the DNA is TGTGCCAGCAGGAACAGGGCCAGCGAGCCCCAGCATTTT.

The gene calls are TRBV6-5 and TRBJ2-1; 10 bases are shared with TRBD2. The CDR3 is 13 amino acids. Germline V gene sequence: CDR1 MNHEY, CDR2 SVGAGI. Unmatched junction bases numbered 1, after V lost 5 bases and J lost 6 bases. CDR3: CASSSGGANEQFF. The CDR3 DNA follows: TGTGCCAGCAGTAGCGGGGGGGCCAATGAGCAGTTCTTC.

The V gene is TRBV4-2, the J gene TRBJ2-3; D is possibly TRBD2 (5 bases). The CDR3 sequence is 14 residues long. Germline CDR1 LGHNA, CDR2 YNFKEQ. V was shortened by 1 base and J by 4 bases, with 9 bases between the two germline ends. The CDR3 DNA follows: TGTGCCAGCAGCCAAGCTGCGGGCGCAGATACGCAGTATTTT. Residues: CASSQAAGADTQYF.

V usage is TRBV28 and J usage is TRBJ2-7, with TRBD2 matching 7 bases. V was clipped by 8 bases and J by 3 bases; unmatched bases: 13. The length of the CDR3 is 15 residues. In germline, CDR1 is MDHEN, CDR2 SYDVKM. Here the CDR3 reads CASGSPGLILYEQYF. The CDR3 nucleotides are TGTGCCAGCGGATCCCCGGGACTAATTCTCTACGAGCAGTACTTC.

This rearrangement joins TRBV27 to TRBJ2-7, with 8 bases matching TRBD1. V shed 5 bases, J shed 0 bases, and the junction held 0 bases outside the gene matches. Germline CDR1 is MNHEY and CDR2 is SMNVEV (reference sequence). This CDR3 contains 13 residues. CDR3 loop: CASSTGGSYEQYF. In nucleotides, the CDR3 is TGTGCCAGCAGTACAGGGGGCTCCTACGAGCAGTACTTC.

This chain uses TRBV7-2 with TRBJ2-5; 9 nucleotides line up with TRBD2. CDR3 size: 15 residues. V gave up 6 bases and J gave up 5 bases; unmatched junction bases: 10. The V gene's germline CDR1 is SGHTA and CDR2 FQGNSA. CDR3 sequence (DNA): TGTGCCAGCAGACCCGCGGGGGGGGGCTTGGAGACCCAGTACTTC. It yields the protein CASRPAGGGLETQYF.

The genes are TRBV28 and TRBJ2-5, with 9 bases fitting TRBD2. Unmatched junction bases numbered 0, after V lost 2 bases and J lost 2 bases. Germline CDR1 MDHEN, CDR2 SYDVKM. There are 14 residues in the CDR3. The CDR3 protein is CASSLTSGQETQYF. In DNA form, the CDR3 reads TGTGCCAGCAGTTTAACTAGCGGGCAAGAGACCCAGTACTTC.

The J gene is TRBJ2-5, the V gene TRBV7-9, with D perhaps matching TRBD2 (6 bases). CDR3 size: 13 residues. CDR1 and CDR2 (germline): SEHNR, FQNEAQ (reference sequence). Trimming took off 5 bases at V and 3 bases at J, with 10 bases between the two ends. The chain's CDR3 is CASSRLVEETQYF. The CDR3 coding sequence is TGTGCCAGCAGCCGACTAGTCGAAGAGACCCAGTACTTC.

The V call is TRBV11-2, the J call TRBJ1-4; a weak D match, TRBD1 (6 bases). V was shortened by 8 bases and J by 12 bases, with 16 bases between the two germline ends. Germline V gene lookup returns CDR1 SGHAT and CDR2 FQNNGV. This CDR3 region has 12 residues. CDR3 residues: CASGGQVSELFF. Written as DNA, the CDR3 is TGTGCCAGCGGGGGCCAGGTCTCGGAACTGTTTTTT.

The chain links TRBV6-1 to TRBJ1-5; maybe TRBD1 (6 bases). V was cut by 3 bases and J by 7 bases, with 16 bases left in between. From germline, CDR1 is MNHNS and CDR2 SASEGT. The CDR3 loop spans 15 amino acids. CDR3 loop: CASSDRGASTQPQHF. In DNA, the CDR3 is TGTGCCAGCAGTGACAGGGGAGCGAGTACACAGCCCCAGCATTTT.

The chain couples TRBV5-1 to TRBJ2-7; 9 nucleotides align to TRBD1. This CDR3 comprises 14 residues. The junction had 6 bases not matched to a gene; V was cut back by 4 bases and J by 4 bases. CDR1 and CDR2 from the germline V gene are SGHRS and YFSETQ. CDR3 DNA sequence: TGCGCCAGCAGCCCCCGGGACAGGGTTTACGAGCAGTACTTC. Translating it yields CASSPRDRVYEQYF.

The V and J genes are TRBV30 and TRBJ2-7; TRBD2 matches at 8 bases. Germline CDR1 reads GTSNPN; CDR2 reads SVGIG (reference sequence). The CDR3 covers 15 residues. Trimming took 0 bases from V and 7 from J; bases not matched to a gene: 11. The CDR3 spells CAWSVGRGASREQYF. The CDR3 DNA sequence: TGTGCCTGGAGTGTCGGGCGGGGGGCCAGCCGAGAGCAGTACTTC.

This clone was seen only once. V is TRBV14 and J is TRBJ1-2; D is uncertain. The CDR3 consists of 12 residues. Germline loops: CDR1 SGHDN, CDR2 FVKESK. Trimming cost V 2 bases and J 8 bases, with 9 bases left between them. This CDR3 is CASSQSLLGYTF. Written as DNA, the CDR3 is TGTGCCAGCAGCCAAAGTCTTCTAGGCTACACCTTC.

This clone was seen just once. This chain uses TRBV21-1 with TRBJ2-5; whether TRBD2, the table's D call, matches the DNA was not checked. TRBV21-1 is a documented pseudogene. This CDR3 is built from 16 residues. The chain's CDR3 is CASSKEGAGERETQYF. In DNA form, the CDR3 reads TGTGCCAGCAGCAAAGAAGGCGCGGGAGAGCGAGAGACCCAGTACTTC.

V is TRBV10-3 and J is TRBJ1-4, with TRBD1 matching 10 bases. CDR1 ENHRY and CDR2 SYGVKD come from the germline V gene. The junction had 6 bases not matched to a gene; V was cut back by 3 bases and J by 8 bases. CDR3 length: 15 amino acids. The CDR3 region has the DNA TGTGCCATCAGTGAATTCAGGGACAGGGGAGAAAAACTGTTTTTT. Amino acid sequence: CAISEFRDRGEKLFF.

The chain recombines TRBV7-3 with TRBJ2-5, with D perhaps matching TRBD2 (6 bases). Deletions cut 4 bases from V and 3 bases from J, with 9 bases between. The CDR3 has 13 residues. Germline-derived CDR1 and CDR2 are SGHTA and FQGTGA. The CDR3 coding sequence is TGTGCCAGCAGCTCGGGAGCGGAAGAGACCCAGTACTTC. Translated, it gives CASSSGAEETQYF.

The chain carries TRBV11-2 and TRBJ2-1, with a weak D call TRBD2 (6 bases). The V gene lost 1 base and the J gene lost 9 bases, with 22 bases spanning the gap. Per the germline V gene, CDR1 is SGHAT and CDR2 is FQNNGV. The CDR3 is 17 amino acids. The CDR3 DNA follows: TGTGCCAGCAGCTTAGGAATAGCGGCCCCCCGTGGAGGTGAGCAGTTCTTC. The encoded protein is CASSLGIAAPRGGEQFF.

This clone came up once. The chain joins TRBV7-9 to TRBJ1-1; 9 bases map to TRBD1. The CDR3 extends over 13 amino acids. Looked up from germline, CDR1 is SEHNR and CDR2 is FQNEAQ (reference sequence). Germline trimming cut 5 bases from V and 7 bases from J; bases unmatched to any gene: 5. In DNA form, the CDR3 reads TGTGCCAGCAGCGGGGGGACAGGGTTTGAAGCTTTCTTT. This translates into CASSGGTGFEAFF.

This rearrangement joins TRBV28 to TRBJ2-3; D may be TRBD1 (6 bases). The V end lost 5 bases, the J end lost 3 bases, and 9 bases lay between the germline ends. This CDR3 contains 13 residues. Germline V gene sequence: CDR1 MDHEN, CDR2 SYDVKM. The DNA of the CDR3 is TGTGCCAGCAGTCCCGGACAGACAGATACGCAGTATTTT. It is translated as CASSPGQTDTQYF.

The rearrangement uses TRBV24-1 and TRBJ1-2; 9 nucleotides agree with TRBD1. The germline V gene has CDR1 KGHDR and CDR2 SFDVKD. This CDR3 is built from 16 residues. Unmatched junction bases numbered 5, after V lost 4 bases and J lost 0 bases. The CDR3 here is CATSDDRGDPNYGYTF. The CDR3 DNA reads as TGTGCCACCAGTGACGACAGGGGGGACCCTAACTATGGCTACACCTTC.

The chain links TRBV7-3 to TRBJ2-3, with TRBD1 matching over 10 bases. J lost 4 bases, V lost 4 bases, and 5 bases had no gene match. CDR1 SGHTA and CDR2 FQGTGA come from the germline V gene. CDR3 size: 15 residues. Here the CDR3 reads CASSSRTGGADTQYF. In DNA, the CDR3 is TGTGCCAGCAGCTCCCGGACAGGGGGGGCAGATACGCAGTATTTT.

The V and J genes are TRBV9 and TRBJ2-3; TRBD2 matches 8 bases. V dropped 3 bases and J dropped 4; count of bases not matched to a gene: 7. The CDR3 is 15 amino acids. In germline, CDR1 is SGDLS, CDR2 YYNGEE. The DNA for the CDR3 is TGTGCCAGCAGCGCTTGGGGGCGGGGGGCAGATACGCAGTATTTT. Its protein is CASSAWGRGADTQYF.

The J gene is TRBJ1-5, the V gene TRBV7-2; D is ambiguous. The ends were cut back, 4 bases at V and 0 bases at J, with 4 bases in the middle. The germline CDR1 and CDR2 sequences are SGHTA and FQGNSA. The CDR3 is 13 amino acids. CDR3 in amino acids: CASSSNSNQPQHF. CDR3 in DNA: TGTGCCAGCAGCTCCAATAGCAATCAGCCCCAGCATTTT.